This entry features one T cell receptor beta chain sequence. This clonotype has at least ten counts. There is no known antigen for this receptor. The record has no base qualities; no much larger clone is one base away. Sequencing instrument: Illumina HiSeq 2000. Multiplex PCR amplification was used to build the TCR beta chain libraries. The amplified TCR beta chain products were analyzed by high-throughput sequencing. The public sequencing data were trimmed at Q25 with fastp and processed into clonotypes with MiXCR by TCRdb, which kept only in-frame beta chains. CDR3 protein sequences are deduplicated, and each keeps its most common genes and DNA. A total of some 120,000 distinct CDR3 sequences appear in this sample, less than 20% of them only once. The top ten clones comprise over 3% of the sample. The record originates from a study of breast tumors, draining lymph nodes, adjacent tissues (dated by TCRdb to about 2016). Some background on the complete study: Breast cancer patients provided tumor, adjacent nontumor tissue and axillary lymph nodes, and the study compared the TCR beta repertoires across these three sources. In human breast cancer, the study set out to assess how tumor, surrounding tissue and draining lymph node repertoires relate to one another and whether T cells might be exchanged between them.

The lymph node samples were taken from the axillary draining lymph nodes of breast cancer patients. Reading the germline V gene (reference sequence) gives CDR1 DFQATT and CDR2 SNEGSKA. The germline ends are 6 bases apart after V is trimmed by 1 base and J by 2 bases. The CDR3 numbers 13 residues from cysteine through phenylalanine. CDR3 DNA is the only sequence kept; it has 39 bases, read in frame from the first base. What the study reported, not specific to this receptor: The data were judged consistent with most tumor T cells deriving from the lymph node and then expanding within tumor tissue. Tumor T-cell repertoires showed less diversity than lymph node repertoires and more diversity than nontumor tissue repertoires, and tumor T-cell repertoires showed preferential V and J gene usage. Tumor and nontumor tissue repertoires were significantly more similar in luminal-like than in basal-like breast cancer. The conclusion that tumor T cells originate in lymph nodes was presented as consistent with a hypothesis rather than as directly demonstrated.

The sequenced material came from axillary lymph node tissue. Recombination joined TRBV20-1 with TRBJ2-1; too little of a D gene remains to name it. This clonotype was sampled from a female donor with breast cancer. Some clones in this sample may be carry-over from other donors' samples. The nucleotide sequence reads as follows: TGCAGTGCTAGAGCCCCCGCCTACAATGAGCAGTTCTTC. This gives the protein CSARAPAYNEQFF.